The 10 T cell receptor beta chains given below trace back to one sample, sequenced in a study of chemoradiotherapy in HPV16-positive cancers. Sequencing used immunoSEQ multiplex PCR; TCRdb keeps in-frame clones, though not all of them. The sample yields about 5,000 clones, approximately 95% seen once. Material: tumor tissue, obtained from a patient who underwent chemoradiotherapy. Source of these receptors: a human donor with HPV-associated anogenital cancer.

The chain combines TRBV6-1 with TRBJ1-1; D is unclear. CDR1 and CDR2 from the germline V gene are MNHNS and SASEGT. V dropped 6 bases and J dropped 4 bases, with 18 bases sitting between them. This CDR3 contains 15 residues. CDR3 nucleotides: TGTGCCAGCAGGGAGGGCCCGGGCTGGGGCACTGAAGCTTTCTTT. Protein product: CASREGPGWGTEAFF.

DNA for the CDR3: TGTGCCAGCAAAAGAAGGCGGAACACCGGGGAGCTGTTTTTT. This translates into CASKRRRNTGELFF. This chain joins TRBV6-5 and TRBJ2-2; no definite D call. The CDR3 runs to 14 residues. V was trimmed by 7 bases and J by 1 base, leaving 10 bases between them. Per germline, CDR1 MNHEY and CDR2 SVGAGI.

V is TRBV28 and J is TRBJ2-7; unclear D gene. In germline, CDR1 is MDHEN, CDR2 SYDVKM. The germline V and J ends were trimmed by 7 bases and 5 bases, with 18 bases remaining between them. The CDR3 loop spans 14 amino acids. As DNA, the CDR3 is TGTGCCAGCACCCCGGACCAAGTAACCCACGAGCAGTACTTC. Protein: CASTPDQVTHEQYF. The full variable domain, rest sourced from reference TRBV28 and TRBJ2-7, is DVKVTQSSRYLVKRTGEKVFLECVQDMDHENMFWYRQDPGLGLRLIYFSYDVKMKEKGDIPEGYSVSREKKERFSLILESASTNQTSMYLCASTPDQVTHEQYFGPGTRLTVT.

The chain carries TRBV25-1 and TRBJ1-1; D might be TRBD1 (5 bases). The CDR3 has 14 residues. Per the germline V gene, CDR1 is MGHDK and CDR2 is SYGVNS. V was trimmed by 6 bases and J by 0 bases, leaving 11 bases between them. As DNA, the CDR3 is TGTGCCAGCAGCCCCAGGGAGGTGAACACTGAAGCTTTCTTT. Translated, it gives CASSPREVNTEAFF.

This chain links TRBV27 with TRBJ1-6; no clear D gene. This CDR3 region has 13 residues. CDR1 and CDR2 (germline): MNHEY, SMNVEV (reference sequence). V was trimmed by 5 bases and J by 9 bases, leaving 11 bases between them. The CDR3 loop reads CASSRQLGSPLHF. For the CDR3, the DNA is TGTGCCAGCAGTAGACAATTAGGTTCACCCCTCCACTTT.

V and J are TRBV7-9 and TRBJ1-6, with D perhaps TRBD1 (6 bases). V lost 5 bases, J lost 7 bases, and 12 bases lay in between. The CDR3 extends over 14 amino acids. Germline V lookup: CDR1 SEHNR, CDR2 FQNEAQ (reference sequence). CDR3 residues: CASSPNDRNSPLHF. The CDR3 DNA sequence: TGTGCCAGCAGCCCAAACGACAGGAATTCACCCCTCCACTTT.

V and J are TRBV4-1 and TRBJ2-3, with D unresolved. Trimming left V 3 bases short and J 3 bases short, with 4 bases between. The CDR3 extends over 12 amino acids. CDR1 and CDR2 (germline): MGHRA, YSYEKL. CDR3 residues: CASSHVTDTQYF. CDR3 bases: TGCGCCAGCAGCCATGTAACAGATACGCAGTATTTT.

In DNA form, the CDR3 reads TGTGCCAGCAGAGAGGCGGGACAGGGGATGAACACTGAAGCTTTCTTT. As protein: CASREAGQGMNTEAFF. This rearrangement joins TRBV9 to TRBJ1-1; 10 nucleotides agree with TRBD1. Germline assignment: CDR1 SGDLS and CDR2 YYNGEE. V trimming: 5 bases; J trimming: 0 bases; junction bases outside the gene matches: 7. The length of the CDR3 is 16 residues.

The chain combines TRBV4-1 with TRBJ1-3; D perhaps matches TRBD1 (6 bases). V lost 4 bases and J 2 bases, leaving 9 bases between the germline ends. This CDR3 contains 14 residues. Germline CDR1 MGHRA, CDR2 YSYEKL. CDR3 loop: CASSPTGTGNTIYF. The CDR3 DNA reads as TGCGCCAGCAGCCCAACAGGGACTGGAAACACCATATATTTT.

This sequence joins TRBV19 and TRBJ1-3; D is undetermined. Germline assignment: CDR1 LNHDA and CDR2 SQIVND (reference sequence). V was pared by 6 bases and J by 0 bases, with 12 bases between. This CDR3 spans 15 amino acids. In nucleotides, the CDR3 is TGTGCCAGTAGCACCCTAACAGTCTCTGGAAACACCATATATTTT. Translation: CASSTLTVSGNTIYF.